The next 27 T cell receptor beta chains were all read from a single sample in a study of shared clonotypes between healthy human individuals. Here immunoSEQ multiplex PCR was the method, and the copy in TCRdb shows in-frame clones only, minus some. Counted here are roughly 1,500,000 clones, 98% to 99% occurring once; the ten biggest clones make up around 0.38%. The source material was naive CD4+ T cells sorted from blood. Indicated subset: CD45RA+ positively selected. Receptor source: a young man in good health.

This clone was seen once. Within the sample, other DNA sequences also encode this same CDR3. The CDR3 nucleotides are TGTGCCAGCAGCTTAGGCAGGGCCACTGAAGCTTTCTTT. Translated: CASSLGRATEAFF. This chain links TRBV7-2 with TRBJ1-1, with D possibly being TRBD1 (5 bases). In germline, CDR1 is SGHTA, CDR2 FQGNSA. This CDR3 contains 13 residues. V lost 1 base and J lost 4, with 7 bases in between.

This chain's CDR3 is CATSRDSRLAGETQYF. In DNA, the CDR3 is TGTGCCACCAGCAGAGATTCCCGCTTAGCGGGAGAGACCCAGTACTTC. This chain links TRBV15 with TRBJ2-5, with 7 positions matching TRBD2. CDR1 and CDR2 (germline): LNHNV, YYDKDF (reference sequence). This CDR3 has 16 residues. V was clipped by 0 bases and J by 4 bases; unmatched bases: 8.

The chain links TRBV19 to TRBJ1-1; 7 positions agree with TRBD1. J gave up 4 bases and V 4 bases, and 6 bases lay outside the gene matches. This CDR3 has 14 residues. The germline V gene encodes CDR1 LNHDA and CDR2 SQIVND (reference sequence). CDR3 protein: CASSTRTGSTEAFF. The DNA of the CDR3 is TGTGCCAGTAGTACCCGGACAGGATCCACTGAAGCTTTCTTT.

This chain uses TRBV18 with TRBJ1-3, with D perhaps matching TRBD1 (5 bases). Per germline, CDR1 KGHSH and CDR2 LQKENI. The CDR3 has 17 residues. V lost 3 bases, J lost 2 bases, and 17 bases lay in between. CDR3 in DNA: TGTGCCAGCTCACCCTTGGGGGGGAAGTCTGCTGGAAACACCATATATTTT. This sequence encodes CASSPLGGKSAGNTIYF.

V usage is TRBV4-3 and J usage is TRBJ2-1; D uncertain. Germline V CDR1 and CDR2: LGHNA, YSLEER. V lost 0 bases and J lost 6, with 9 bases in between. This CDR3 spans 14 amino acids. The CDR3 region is CASSQDHGSNEQFF. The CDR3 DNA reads TGCGCCAGCAGCCAAGATCATGGCAGCAATGAGCAGTTCTTC.

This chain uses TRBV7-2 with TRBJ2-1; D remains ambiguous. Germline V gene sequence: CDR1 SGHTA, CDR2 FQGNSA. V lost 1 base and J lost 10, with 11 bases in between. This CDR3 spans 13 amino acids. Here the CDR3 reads CASSLVVWAEQFF. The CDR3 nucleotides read TGTGCCAGCAGCTTAGTGGTCTGGGCGGAGCAGTTCTTC.

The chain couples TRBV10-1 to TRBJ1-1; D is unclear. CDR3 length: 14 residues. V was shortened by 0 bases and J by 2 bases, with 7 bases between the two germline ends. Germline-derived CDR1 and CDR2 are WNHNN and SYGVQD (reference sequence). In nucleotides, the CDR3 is TGCGCCAGCAGTGAGTCAGGCCATAACACTGAAGCTTTCTTT. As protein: CASSESGHNTEAFF.

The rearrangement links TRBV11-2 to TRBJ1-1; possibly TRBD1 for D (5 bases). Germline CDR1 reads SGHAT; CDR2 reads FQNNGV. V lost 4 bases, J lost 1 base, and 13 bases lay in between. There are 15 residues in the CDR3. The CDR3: CASSSKPRANTEAFF. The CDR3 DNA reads TGTGCCAGCAGCTCCAAGCCCAGGGCGAACACTGAAGCTTTCTTT.

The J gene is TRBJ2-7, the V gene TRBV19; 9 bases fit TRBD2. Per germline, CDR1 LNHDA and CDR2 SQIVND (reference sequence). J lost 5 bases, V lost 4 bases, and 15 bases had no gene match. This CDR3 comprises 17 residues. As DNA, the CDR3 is TGTGCCAGTAGTACCTCCCCTTCGGGGCGCGGGAGGGACGAGCAGTACTTC. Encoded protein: CASSTSPSGRGRDEQYF.

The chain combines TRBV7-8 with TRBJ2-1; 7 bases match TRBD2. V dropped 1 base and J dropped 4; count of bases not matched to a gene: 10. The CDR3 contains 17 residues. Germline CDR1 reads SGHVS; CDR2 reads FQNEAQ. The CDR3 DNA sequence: TGTGCCAGCAGCTTAGTCGGCGGGAGACAACCTTACAATGAGCAGTTCTTC. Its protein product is CASSLVGGRQPYNEQFF.

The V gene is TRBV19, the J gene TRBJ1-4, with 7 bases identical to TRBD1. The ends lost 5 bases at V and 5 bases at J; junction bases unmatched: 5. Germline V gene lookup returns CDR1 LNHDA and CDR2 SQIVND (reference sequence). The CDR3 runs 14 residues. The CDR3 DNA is TGTGCCAGTAGTCCGGGACAGAGAAATGAAAAACTGTTTTTT. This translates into CASSPGQRNEKLFF.

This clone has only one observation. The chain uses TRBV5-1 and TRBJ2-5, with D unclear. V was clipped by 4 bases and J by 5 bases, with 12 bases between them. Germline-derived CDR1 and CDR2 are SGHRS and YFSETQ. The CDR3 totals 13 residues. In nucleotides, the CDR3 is TGCGCCAGCAGCCCCCCGAGGCGGGAGACCCAGTACTTC. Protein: CASSPPRRETQYF.

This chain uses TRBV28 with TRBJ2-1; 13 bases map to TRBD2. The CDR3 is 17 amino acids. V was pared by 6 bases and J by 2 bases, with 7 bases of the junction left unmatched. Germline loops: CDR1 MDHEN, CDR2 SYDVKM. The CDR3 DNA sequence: TGTGCCAGCAGCTCATCTGGACTAGCGGGAGCCTACAATGAGCAGTTCTTC. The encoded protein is CASSSSGLAGAYNEQFF.

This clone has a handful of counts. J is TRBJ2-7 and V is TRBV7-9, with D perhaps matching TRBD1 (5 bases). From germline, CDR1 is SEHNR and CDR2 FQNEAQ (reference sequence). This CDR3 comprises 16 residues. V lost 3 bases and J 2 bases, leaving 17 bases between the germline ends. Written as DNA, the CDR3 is TGTGCCAGCAGCTTGCCCCCCTCACGACAGACCTACGAGCAGTACTTC. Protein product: CASSLPPSRQTYEQYF.

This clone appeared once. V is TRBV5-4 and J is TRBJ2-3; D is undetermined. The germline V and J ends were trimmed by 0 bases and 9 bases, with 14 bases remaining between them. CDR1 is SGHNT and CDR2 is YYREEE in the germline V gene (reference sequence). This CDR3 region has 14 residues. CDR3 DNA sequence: TGTGCCAGCAGCTTGGTCGGAGCGACGGGCACGCAGTATTTT. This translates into CASSLVGATGTQYF.

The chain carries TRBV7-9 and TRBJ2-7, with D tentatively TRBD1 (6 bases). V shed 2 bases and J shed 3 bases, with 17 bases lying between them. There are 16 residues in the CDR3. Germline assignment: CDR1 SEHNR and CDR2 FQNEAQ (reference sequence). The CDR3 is CASSLSLRDTSYEQYF. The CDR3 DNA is TGTGCCAGCAGCTTATCGTTAAGGGACACCAGCTACGAGCAGTACTTC.

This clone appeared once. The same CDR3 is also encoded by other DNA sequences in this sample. DNA for the CDR3: TGTGCCACCAGCAGAAACAGGTACGAGCAGTACTTC. Its translation is CATSRNRYEQYF. The chain employs TRBV15 and TRBJ2-7, with D perhaps TRBD1 (5 bases). CDR3 length equals 12 residues. V lost 2 bases and J lost 4, with 6 bases in between. Germline CDR1 is LNHNV and CDR2 is YYDKDF (reference sequence).

The CDR3 region is CASRAEGLETQYF. The CDR3 nucleotides read TGCGCCAGCAGGGCGGAGGGGTTAGAGACCCAGTACTTC. The chain has TRBV5-1 and TRBJ2-5; a possible D gene is TRBD2 (6 bases). This CDR3 has 13 amino acids. V was trimmed by 5 bases and J by 4 bases, leaving 12 bases between them. Per germline, CDR1 SGHRS and CDR2 YFSETQ. Drawing the rest from reference TRBV5-1 and TRBJ2-5, the complete variable domain is KAGVTQTPRYLIKTRGQQVTLSCSPISGHRSVSWYQQTPGQGLQFLFEYFSETQRNKGNFPGRFSGRQFSNSRSEMNVSTLELGDSALYLCASRAEGLETQYFGPGTRLLVL.

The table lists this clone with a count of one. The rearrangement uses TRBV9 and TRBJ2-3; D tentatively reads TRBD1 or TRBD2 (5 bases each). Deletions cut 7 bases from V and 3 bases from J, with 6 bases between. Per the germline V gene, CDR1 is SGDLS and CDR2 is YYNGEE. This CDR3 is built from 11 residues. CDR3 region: CASGGTDTQYF. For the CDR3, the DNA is TGTGCCAGCGGGGGTACAGATACGCAGTATTTT.

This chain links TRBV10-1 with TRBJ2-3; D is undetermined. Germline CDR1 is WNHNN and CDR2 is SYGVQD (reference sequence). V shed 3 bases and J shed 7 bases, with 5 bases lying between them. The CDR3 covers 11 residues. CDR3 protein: CASSDYYTQYF. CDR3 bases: TGCGCCAGCAGTGACTACTATACGCAGTATTTT.

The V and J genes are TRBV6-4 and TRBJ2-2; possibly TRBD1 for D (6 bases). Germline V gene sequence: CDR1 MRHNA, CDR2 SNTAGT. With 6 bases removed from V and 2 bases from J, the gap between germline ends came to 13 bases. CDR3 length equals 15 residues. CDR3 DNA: TGTGCCAGCAGAACGGGACACATTAACACCGGGGAGCTGTTTTTT. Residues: CASRTGHINTGELFF.

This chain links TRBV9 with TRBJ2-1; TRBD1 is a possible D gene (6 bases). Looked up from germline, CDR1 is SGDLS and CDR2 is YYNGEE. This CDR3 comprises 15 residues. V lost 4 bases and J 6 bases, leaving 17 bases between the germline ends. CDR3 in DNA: TGTGCCAGCAGCCCAATCCTCGTGACAGGCAATGAGCAGTTCTTC. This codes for CASSPILVTGNEQFF.

The CDR3 loop reads CASSSINSYTF. The CDR3 DNA is TGTGCCAGCAGCTCGATCAATAGCTACACCTTC. The chain uses TRBV5-4 and TRBJ1-2; no clear D. The CDR3 has 11 residues. V was shortened by 3 bases and J by 9 bases, with 9 bases between the two germline ends. Germline V gives CDR1 SGHNT, CDR2 YYREEE (reference sequence).

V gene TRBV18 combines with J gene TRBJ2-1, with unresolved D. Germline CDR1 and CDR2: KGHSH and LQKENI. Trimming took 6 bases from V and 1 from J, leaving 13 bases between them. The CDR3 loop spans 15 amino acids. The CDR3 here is CASSPRDQSYNEQFF. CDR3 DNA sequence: TGTGCCAGCTCCCCAAGAGACCAATCCTACAATGAGCAGTTCTTC.

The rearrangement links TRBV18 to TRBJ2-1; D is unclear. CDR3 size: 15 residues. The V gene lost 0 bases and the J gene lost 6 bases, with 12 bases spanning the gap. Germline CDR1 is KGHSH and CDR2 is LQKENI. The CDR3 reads CASSPPEKLGNEQFF. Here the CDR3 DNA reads TGTGCCAGCTCACCACCGGAAAAACTGGGCAATGAGCAGTTCTTC.

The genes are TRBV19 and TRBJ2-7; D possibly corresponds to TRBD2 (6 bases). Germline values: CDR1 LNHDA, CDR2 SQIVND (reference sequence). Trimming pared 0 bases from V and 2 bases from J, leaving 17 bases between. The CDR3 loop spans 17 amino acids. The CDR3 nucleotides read TGTGCCAGTAGTATAGATGGTAGCGGAGCGGAGCCCTACGAGCAGTACTTC. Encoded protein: CASSIDGSGAEPYEQYF.

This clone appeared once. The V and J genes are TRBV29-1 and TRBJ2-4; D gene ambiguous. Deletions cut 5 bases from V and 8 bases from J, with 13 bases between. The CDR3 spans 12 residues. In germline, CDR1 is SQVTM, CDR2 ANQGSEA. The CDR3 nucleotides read TGCAGCGTTTATTCGGGTGATGACATTCAGTACTTC. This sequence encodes CSVYSGDDIQYF.